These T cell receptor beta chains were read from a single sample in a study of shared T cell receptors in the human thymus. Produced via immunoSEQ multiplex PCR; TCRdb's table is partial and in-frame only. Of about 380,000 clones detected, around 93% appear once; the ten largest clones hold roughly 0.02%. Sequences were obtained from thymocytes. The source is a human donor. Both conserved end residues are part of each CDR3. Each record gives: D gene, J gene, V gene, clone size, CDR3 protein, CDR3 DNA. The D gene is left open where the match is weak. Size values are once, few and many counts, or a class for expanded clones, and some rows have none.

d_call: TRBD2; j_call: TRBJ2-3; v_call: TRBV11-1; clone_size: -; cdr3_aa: CASSLILAASTDTQYF; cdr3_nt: TGTGCCAGCAGCCTTATACTAGCGGCTAGCACAGATACGCAGTATTTT
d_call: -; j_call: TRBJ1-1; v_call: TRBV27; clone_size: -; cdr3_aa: CASSLYGKNTEAFF; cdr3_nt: TGTGCCAGCAGTTTATATGGGAAGAACACTGAAGCTTTCTTT
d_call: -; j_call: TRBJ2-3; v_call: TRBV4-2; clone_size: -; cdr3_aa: CASSHEITDTQYF; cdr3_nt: TGTGCCAGCAGCCACGAAATCACAGATACGCAGTATTTT
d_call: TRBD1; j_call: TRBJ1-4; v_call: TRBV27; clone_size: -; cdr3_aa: CASRGQGGVKLFF; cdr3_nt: TGTGCCAGCAGGGGCCAGGGGGGGGTAAAACTGTTTTTT
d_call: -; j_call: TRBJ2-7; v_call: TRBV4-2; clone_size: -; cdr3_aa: CASSQEYRTYEQYF; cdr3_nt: TGTGCCAGCAGCCAAGAATACCGTACCTACGAGCAGTACTTC
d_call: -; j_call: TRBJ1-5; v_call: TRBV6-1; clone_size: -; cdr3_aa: CASSEKEEGFNQPQHF; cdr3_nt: TGTGCCAGCAGTGAAAAGGAGGAGGGGTTCAATCAGCCCCAGCATTTT
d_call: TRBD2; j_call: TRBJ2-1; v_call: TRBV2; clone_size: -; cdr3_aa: CASSGGYRAYNEQFF; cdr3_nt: TGTGCCAGCAGCGGGGGGTATCGGGCCTACAATGAGCAGTTCTTC
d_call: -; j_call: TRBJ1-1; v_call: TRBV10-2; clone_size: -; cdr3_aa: CASSPRCTEAFF; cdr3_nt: TGCGCCAGCAGCCCCAGGTGCACTGAAGCTTTCTTT
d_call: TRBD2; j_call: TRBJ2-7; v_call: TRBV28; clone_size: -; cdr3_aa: CASSPPSGRAIYEQYF; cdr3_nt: TGTGCCAGCAGCCCTCCTAGCGGGAGGGCCATCTACGAGCAGTACTTC
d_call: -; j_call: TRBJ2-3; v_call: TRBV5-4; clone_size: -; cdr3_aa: CASSLVRHTSTDTQYF; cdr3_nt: TGTGCCAGCAGCTTGGTTCGGCATACTAGCACAGATACGCAGTATTTT
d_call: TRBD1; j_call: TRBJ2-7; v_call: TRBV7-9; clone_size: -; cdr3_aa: CASSPGQGTTYEQYF; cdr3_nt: TGTGCCAGCAGCCCCGGACAGGGCACAACCTACGAGCAGTACTTC
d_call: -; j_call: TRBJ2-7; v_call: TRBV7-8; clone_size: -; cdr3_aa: CASSLTLFLNPAEEEVYEQYF; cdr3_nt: TGTGCCAGCAGCTTAACCCTATTCCTTAACCCAGCGGAGGAGGAAGTCTACGAGCAGTACTTC
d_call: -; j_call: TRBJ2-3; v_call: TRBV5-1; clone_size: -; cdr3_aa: CASSLTDTQYF; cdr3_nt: TGCGCCAGCAGCTTGACCGATACGCAGTATTTT
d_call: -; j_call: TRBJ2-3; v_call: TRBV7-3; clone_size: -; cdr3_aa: CASSVEGREALSTDTQYF; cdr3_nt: TGTGCCAGCAGCGTGGAGGGGCGGGAAGCCCTAAGCACAGATACGCAGTATTTT
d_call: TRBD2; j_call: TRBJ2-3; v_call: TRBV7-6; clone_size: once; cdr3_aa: CASSPGARGLVTDTQYF; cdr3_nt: TGTGCCAGCAGCCCTGGAGCCCGCGGACTAGTCACAGATACGCAGTATTTT
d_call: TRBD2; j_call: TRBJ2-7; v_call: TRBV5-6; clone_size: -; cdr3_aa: CASSLQREGSYEQYF; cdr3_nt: TGTGCCAGCAGCCTCCAGCGGGAGGGGTCCTACGAGCAGTACTTC
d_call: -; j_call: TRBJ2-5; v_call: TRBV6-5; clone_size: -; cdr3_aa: CASSYIQRETQYF; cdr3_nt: TGTGCCAGCAGTTACATTCAGAGGGAGACCCAGTACTTC
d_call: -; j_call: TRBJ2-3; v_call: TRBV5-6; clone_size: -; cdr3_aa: CASSLDRGTDTQYF; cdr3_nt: TGTGCCAGCAGCTTGGACAGGGGCACAGATACGCAGTATTTT
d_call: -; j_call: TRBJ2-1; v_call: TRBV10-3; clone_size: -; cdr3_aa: CAISESGGDNEQFF; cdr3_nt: TGTGCCATCAGTGAGTCGGGGGGAGACAATGAGCAGTTCTTC
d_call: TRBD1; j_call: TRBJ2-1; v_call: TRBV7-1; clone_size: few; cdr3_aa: CASSSSHGSEPSGPGAQGAYEQFF; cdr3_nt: TGTGCCAGCAGCTCGTCGCACGGTTCGGAACCTTCGGGTCCTGGGGCCCAGGGGGCATATGAGCAGTTCTTC
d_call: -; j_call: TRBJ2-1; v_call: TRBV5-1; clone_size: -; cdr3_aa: CASSFSSAHNEQFF; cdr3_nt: TGCGCCAGCAGCTTTTCGTCCGCCCACAATGAGCAGTTCTTC
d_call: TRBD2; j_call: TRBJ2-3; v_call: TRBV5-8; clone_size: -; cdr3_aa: CASSFDGRDSTDTQYF; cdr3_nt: TGTGCCAGCAGCTTCGATGGGAGGGATAGCACAGATACGCAGTATTTT
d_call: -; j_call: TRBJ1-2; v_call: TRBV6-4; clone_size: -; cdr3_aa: CASSDYPGGTYGYTF; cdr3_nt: TGTGCCAGCAGTGACTATCCGGGTGGGACCTATGGCTACACCTTC
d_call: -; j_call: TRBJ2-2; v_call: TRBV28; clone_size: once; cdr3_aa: CASRPLIGGNSGELFF; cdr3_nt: TGTGCCAGCAGACCACTAATCGGCGGAAACTCCGGGGAGCTGTTTTTT
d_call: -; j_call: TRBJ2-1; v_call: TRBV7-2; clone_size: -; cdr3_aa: CASSFLLENISYNEQFF; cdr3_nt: TGTGCCAGCAGCTTTTTATTGGAGAACATCTCCTACAATGAGCAGTTCTTC
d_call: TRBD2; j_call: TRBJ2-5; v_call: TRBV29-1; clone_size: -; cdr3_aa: CSVEDPGLANPGETQYF; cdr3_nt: TGCAGCGTTGAAGATCCAGGACTAGCGAATCCCGGGGAGACCCAGTACTTC
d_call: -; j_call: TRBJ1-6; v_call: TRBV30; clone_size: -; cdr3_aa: CAWSEGGSPLHF; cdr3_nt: TGTGCCTGGAGTGAGGGAGGGTCACCCCTCCACTTT
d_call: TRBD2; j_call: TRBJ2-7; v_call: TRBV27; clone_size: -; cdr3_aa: CASSLLAGGYEQYF; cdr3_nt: TGTGCCAGCAGTTTACTAGCGGGAGGCTACGAGCAGTACTTC
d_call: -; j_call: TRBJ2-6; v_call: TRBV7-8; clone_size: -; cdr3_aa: CASYRGLVPGANVLTF; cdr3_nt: TGTGCCAGCTACCGGGGGTTAGTCCCTGGGGCCAACGTCCTGACTTTC
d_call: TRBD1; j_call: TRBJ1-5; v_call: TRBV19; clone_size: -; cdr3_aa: CASTANDRGGQPQHF; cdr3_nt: TGTGCCAGTACCGCAAACGACAGGGGTGGGCAGCCCCAGCATTTT
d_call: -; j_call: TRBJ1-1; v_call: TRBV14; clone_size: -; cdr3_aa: CASSPLWGNTEAFF; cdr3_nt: TGTGCCAGCAGCCCCCTATGGGGGAACACTGAAGCTTTCTTT
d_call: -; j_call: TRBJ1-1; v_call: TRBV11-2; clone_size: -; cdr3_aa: CASSFSHPWAGVITEAFF; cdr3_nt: TGTGCCAGCAGCTTTTCCCACCCCTGGGCAGGGGTGATTACTGAAGCTTTCTTT
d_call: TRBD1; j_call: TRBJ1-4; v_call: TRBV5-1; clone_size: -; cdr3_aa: CASSLEGGTVQINEKLFF; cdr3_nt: TGCGCCAGCAGCTTGGAAGGGGGCACCGTGCAAATTAATGAAAAACTGTTTTTT
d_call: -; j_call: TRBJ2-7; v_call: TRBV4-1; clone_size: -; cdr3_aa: CASSQAGESGEQYF; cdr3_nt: TGCGCCAGCAGCCAAGCCGGCGAATCGGGCGAGCAGTACTTC
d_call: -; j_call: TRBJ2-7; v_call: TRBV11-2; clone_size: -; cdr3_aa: CASSRPRGGNYEQYF; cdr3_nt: TGTGCCAGCAGCCGGCCGAGGGGAGGAAACTACGAGCAGTACTTC
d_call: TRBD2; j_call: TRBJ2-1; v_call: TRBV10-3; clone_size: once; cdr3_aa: CAIIPTSASLLVF; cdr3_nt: TGTGCCATCATCCCGACTAGCGCTTCACTCCTGGTCTTC
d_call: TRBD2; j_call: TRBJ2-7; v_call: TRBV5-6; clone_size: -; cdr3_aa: CASSLRTSGRSYEQYF; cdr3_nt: TGTGCCAGCAGCTTGAGGACTAGCGGGAGATCCTACGAGCAGTACTTC
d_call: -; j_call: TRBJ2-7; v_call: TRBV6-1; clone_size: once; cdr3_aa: CASSEADPPYEQYF; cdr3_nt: TGTGCCAGCAGTGAAGCGGATCCCCCCTACGAGCAGTACTTC
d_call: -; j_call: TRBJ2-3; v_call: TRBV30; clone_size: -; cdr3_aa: CAWSSKPVRSTDTQYF; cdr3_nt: TGTGCCTGGAGTTCAAAGCCGGTACGTAGCACAGATACGCAGTATTTT
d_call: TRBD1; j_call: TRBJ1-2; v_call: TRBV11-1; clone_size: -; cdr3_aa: CASSPFKTGAFAYGYTF; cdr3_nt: TGTGCCAGCAGCCCATTTAAGACAGGGGCGTTTGCCTATGGCTACACCTTC
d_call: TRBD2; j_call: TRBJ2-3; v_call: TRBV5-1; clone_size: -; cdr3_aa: CASSLAQRDLPSTDTQYF; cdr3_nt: TGCGCCAGCAGCTTGGCCCAGCGGGACCTTCCTAGCACAGATACGCAGTATTTT
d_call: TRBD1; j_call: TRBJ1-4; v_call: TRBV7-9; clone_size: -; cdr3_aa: CATKIQGRNEKLFF; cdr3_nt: TGTGCCACCAAAATACAGGGGCGCAATGAAAAACTGTTTTTT
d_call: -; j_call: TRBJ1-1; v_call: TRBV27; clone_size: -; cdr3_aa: CASSWSPDTEAFF; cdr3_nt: TGTGCCAGCAGTTGGTCCCCCGACACTGAAGCTTTCTTT
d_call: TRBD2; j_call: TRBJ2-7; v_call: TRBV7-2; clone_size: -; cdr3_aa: CASSSISKGLAGGEYEQYF; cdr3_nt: TGTGCCAGCAGCTCCATCAGTAAGGGACTAGCGGGAGGCGAGTACGAGCAGTACTTC
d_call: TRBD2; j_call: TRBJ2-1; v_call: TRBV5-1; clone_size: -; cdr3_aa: CASSLGRLAGGNEQFF; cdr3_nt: TGCGCCAGCAGCTTGGGGAGACTAGCGGGAGGCAATGAGCAGTTCTTC
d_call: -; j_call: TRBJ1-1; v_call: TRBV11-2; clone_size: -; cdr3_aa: CASSLHTEAFF; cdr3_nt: TGTGCCAGCAGCCTACACACTGAAGCTTTCTTT
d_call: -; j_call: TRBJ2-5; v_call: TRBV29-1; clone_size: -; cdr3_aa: CSVEARVQETQYF; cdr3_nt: TGCAGCGTTGAAGCCAGGGTCCAAGAGACCCAGTACTTC
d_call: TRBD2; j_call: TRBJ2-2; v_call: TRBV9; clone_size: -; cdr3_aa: CASSVAQWGWREPGNTGELFF; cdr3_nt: TGTGCCAGCAGCGTAGCCCAATGGGGTTGGCGGGAGCCAGGGAACACCGGGGAGCTGTTTTTT
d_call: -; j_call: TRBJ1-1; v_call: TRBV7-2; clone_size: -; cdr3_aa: CASSLSSDLENTEAFF; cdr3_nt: TGTGCCAGCAGCTTATCCTCGGACCTTGAGAACACTGAAGCTTTCTTT
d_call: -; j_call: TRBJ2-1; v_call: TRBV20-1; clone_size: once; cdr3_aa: CSATTTVEQFF; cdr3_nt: TGCAGTGCTACAACCACCGTAGAGCAGTTCTTC
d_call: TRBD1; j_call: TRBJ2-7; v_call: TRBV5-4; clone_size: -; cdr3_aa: CASSPPGDRVNEQYF; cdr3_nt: TGTGCCAGCAGCCCTCCCGGGGACAGGGTGAACGAGCAGTACTTC
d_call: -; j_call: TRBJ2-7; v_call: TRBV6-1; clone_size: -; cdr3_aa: CASSVLLEGGGHEQYF; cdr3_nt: TGTGCCAGCAGTGTTTTGTTGGAGGGAGGGGGCCACGAGCAGTACTTC
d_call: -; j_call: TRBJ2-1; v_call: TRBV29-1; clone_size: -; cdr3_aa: CSVEGAFYNEQFF; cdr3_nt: TGCAGCGTTGAAGGCGCCTTCTACAATGAGCAGTTCTTC
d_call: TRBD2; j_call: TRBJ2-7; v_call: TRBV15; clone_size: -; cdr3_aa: CATSRDGLAGGRENEQYF; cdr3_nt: TGTGCCACCAGCAGAGATGGACTAGCGGGAGGACGAGAGAACGAGCAGTACTTC
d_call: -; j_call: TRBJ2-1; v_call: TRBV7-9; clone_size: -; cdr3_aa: CASSLEGSNEQFF; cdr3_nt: TGTGCCAGCAGCTTAGAGGGGAGCAATGAGCAGTTCTTC
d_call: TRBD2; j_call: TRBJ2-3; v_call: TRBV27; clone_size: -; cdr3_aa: CASSYREEADTQYF; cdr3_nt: TGTGCCAGCAGTTACCGGGAGGAGGCAGATACGCAGTATTTT
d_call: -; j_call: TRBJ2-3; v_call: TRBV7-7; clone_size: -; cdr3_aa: CASSQELATSTDTQYF; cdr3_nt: TGTGCCAGCTCTCAAGAGCTAGCGACTAGCACAGATACGCAGTATTTT
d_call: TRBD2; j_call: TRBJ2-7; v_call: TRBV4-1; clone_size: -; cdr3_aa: CASSQAPLAGDSYEQYF; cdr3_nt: TGCGCCAGCAGCCAAGCCCCTTTAGCGGGAGACTCCTACGAGCAGTACTTC
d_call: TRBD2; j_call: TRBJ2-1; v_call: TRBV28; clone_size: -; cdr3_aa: CASSSPDEGGPYNEQFF; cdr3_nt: TGTGCCAGCAGTTCCCCTGACGAGGGAGGGCCCTACAATGAGCAGTTCTTC
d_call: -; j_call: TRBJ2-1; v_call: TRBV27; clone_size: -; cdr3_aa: CASSWSLGDPYNEQFF; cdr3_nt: TGTGCCAGCAGTTGGAGTCTGGGGGACCCGTACAATGAGCAGTTCTTC